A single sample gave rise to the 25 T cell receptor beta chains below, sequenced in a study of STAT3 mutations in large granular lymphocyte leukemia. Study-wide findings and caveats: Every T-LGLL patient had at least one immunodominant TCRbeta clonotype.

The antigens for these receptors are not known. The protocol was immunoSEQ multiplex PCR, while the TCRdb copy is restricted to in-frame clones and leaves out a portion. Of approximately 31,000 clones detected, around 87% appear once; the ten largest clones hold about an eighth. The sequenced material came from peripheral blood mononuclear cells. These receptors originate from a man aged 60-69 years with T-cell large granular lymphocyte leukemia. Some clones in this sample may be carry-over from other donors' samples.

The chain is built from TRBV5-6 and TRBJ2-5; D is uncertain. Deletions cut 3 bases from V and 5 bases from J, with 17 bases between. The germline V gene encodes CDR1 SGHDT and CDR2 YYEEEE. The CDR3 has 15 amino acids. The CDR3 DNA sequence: TGTGCCAGCAGCTCCAGCCGGACCCACCGGGAGACCCAGTACTTC. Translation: CASSSSRTHRETQYF.

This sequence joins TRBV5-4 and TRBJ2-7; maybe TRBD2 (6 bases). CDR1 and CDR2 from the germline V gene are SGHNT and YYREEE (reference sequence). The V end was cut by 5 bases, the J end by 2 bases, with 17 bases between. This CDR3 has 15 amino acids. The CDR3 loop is CASSTELGRTYEQYF. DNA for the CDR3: TGTGCCAGCAGTACCGAGCTAGGGAGGACCTACGAGCAGTACTTC.

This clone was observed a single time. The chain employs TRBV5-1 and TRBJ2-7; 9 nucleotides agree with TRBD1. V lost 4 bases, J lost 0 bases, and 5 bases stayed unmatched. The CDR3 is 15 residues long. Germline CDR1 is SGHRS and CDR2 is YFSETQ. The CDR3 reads CASSKGTGPSYEQYF. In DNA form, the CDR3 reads TGCGCCAGCAGCAAAGGGACAGGGCCCTCCTACGAGCAGTACTTC.

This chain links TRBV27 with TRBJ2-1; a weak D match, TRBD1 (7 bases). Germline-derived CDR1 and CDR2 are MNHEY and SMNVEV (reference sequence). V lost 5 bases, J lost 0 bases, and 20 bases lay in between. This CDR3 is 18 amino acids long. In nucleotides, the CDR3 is TGTGCCAGCAGTCCCCGCCAAAGACAGGGAGGCTCCTACAATGAGCAGTTCTTC. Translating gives CASSPRQRQGGSYNEQFF.

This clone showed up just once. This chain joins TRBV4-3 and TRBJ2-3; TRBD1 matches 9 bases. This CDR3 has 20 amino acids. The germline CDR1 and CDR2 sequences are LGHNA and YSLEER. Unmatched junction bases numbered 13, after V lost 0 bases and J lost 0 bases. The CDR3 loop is CASSQDHGTGRLVSTDTQYF. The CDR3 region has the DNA TGCGCCAGCAGCCAAGATCATGGGACAGGGAGATTGGTGAGCACAGATACGCAGTATTTT.

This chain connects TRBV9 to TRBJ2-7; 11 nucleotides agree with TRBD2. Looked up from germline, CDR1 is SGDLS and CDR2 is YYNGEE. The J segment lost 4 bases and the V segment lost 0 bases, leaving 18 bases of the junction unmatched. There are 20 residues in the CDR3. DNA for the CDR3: TGTGCCAGCAGCGTAGGGGACAGGTCTTTAGCGGGAGGGCCGGGTTACGAGCAGTACTTC. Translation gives CASSVGDRSLAGGPGYEQYF.

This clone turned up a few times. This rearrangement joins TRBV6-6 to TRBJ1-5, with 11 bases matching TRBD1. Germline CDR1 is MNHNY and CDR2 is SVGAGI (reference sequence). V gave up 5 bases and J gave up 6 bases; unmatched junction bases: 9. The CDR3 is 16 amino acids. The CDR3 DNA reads TGTGCCAGCAGTGCCGGGACAGGGGGAAGTAGTCAGCCCCAGCATTTT. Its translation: CASSAGTGGSSQPQHF.

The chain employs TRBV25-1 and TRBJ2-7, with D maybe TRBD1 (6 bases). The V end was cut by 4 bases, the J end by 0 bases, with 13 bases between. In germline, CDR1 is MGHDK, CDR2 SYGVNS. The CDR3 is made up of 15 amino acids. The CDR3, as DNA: TGTGCCAGCAGTGGCCTTGACAGGTCCTCCTACGAGCAGTACTTC. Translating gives CASSGLDRSSYEQYF.

The chain's CDR3 is CASSLAPSGGRDTQYF. CDR3 DNA sequence: TGCGCCAGCAGCTTGGCCCCTAGCGGGGGCCGAGATACGCAGTATTTT. V is TRBV5-1 and J is TRBJ2-3; 10 bases fit TRBD2. Per germline, CDR1 SGHRS and CDR2 YFSETQ. The V segment lost 0 bases and the J segment 5 bases; nucleotides outside the gene matches: 6. The CDR3 spans 16 residues.

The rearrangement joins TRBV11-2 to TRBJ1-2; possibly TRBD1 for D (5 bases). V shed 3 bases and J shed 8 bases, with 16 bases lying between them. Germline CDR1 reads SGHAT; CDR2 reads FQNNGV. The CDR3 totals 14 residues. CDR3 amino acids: CASSFGPGQGGYTF. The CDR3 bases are TGTGCCAGCAGCTTTGGGCCAGGGCAGGGAGGCTACACCTTC.

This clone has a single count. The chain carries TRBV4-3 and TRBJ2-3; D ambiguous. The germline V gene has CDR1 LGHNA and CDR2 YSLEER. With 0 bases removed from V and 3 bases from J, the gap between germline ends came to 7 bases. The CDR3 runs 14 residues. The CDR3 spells CASSQETPTDTQYF. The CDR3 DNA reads TGCGCCAGCAGCCAAGAGACCCCGACAGATACGCAGTATTTT.

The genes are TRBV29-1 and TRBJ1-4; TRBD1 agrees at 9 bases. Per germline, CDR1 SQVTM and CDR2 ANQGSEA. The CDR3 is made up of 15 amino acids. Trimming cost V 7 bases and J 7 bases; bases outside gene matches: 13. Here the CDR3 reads CSAMSAGQGVEKLFF. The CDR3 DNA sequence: TGCAGCGCTATGTCCGCGGGACAGGGTGTTGAAAAACTGTTTTTT.

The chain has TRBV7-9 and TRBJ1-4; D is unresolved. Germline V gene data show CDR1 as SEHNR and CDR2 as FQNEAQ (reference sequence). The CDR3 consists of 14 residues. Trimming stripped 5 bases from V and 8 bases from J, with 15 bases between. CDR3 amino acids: CASSHSNINEKLFF. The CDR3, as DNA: TGTGCCAGCAGCCATTCAAACATCAACGAAAAACTGTTTTTT.

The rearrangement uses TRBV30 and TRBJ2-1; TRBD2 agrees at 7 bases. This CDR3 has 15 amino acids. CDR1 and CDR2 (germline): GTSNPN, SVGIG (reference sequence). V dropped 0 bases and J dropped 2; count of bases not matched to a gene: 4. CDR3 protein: CAWSVPSGAYNEQFF. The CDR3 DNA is TGTGCCTGGAGTGTACCGAGCGGGGCCTACAATGAGCAGTTCTTC. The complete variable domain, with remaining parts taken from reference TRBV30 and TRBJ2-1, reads SQTIHQWPATLVQPVGSPLSLECTVEGTSNPNLYWYRQAAGRGLQLLFYSVGIGQISSEVPQNLSASRPQDRQFILSSKKLLLSDSGFYLCAWSVPSGAYNEQFFGPGTRLTVL.

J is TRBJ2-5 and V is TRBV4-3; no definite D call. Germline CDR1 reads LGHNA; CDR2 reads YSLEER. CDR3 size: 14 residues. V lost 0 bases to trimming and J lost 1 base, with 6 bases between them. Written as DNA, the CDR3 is TGCGCCAGCAGCCAAGAGCAGGCCCAAGAGACCCAGTACTTC. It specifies CASSQEQAQETQYF.

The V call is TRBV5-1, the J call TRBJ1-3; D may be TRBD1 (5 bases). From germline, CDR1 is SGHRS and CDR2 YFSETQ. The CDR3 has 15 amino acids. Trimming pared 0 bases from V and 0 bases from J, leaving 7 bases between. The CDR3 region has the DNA TGCGCCAGCAGCTTGGCCGGGGGCTCTGGAAACACCATATATTTT. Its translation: CASSLAGGSGNTIYF.

The CDR3 is CASSIIGGSGDTQYF. Written as DNA, the CDR3 is TGTGCCAGCAGCATTATCGGCGGGAGTGGTGATACGCAGTATTTT. The rearrangement joins TRBV7-2 to TRBJ2-3; 7 bases match TRBD2. The V gene's germline CDR1 is SGHTA and CDR2 FQGNSA. This CDR3 has 15 amino acids. Trimming at V came to 5 bases and at J to 6 bases, leaving 11 bases not matched to a gene.

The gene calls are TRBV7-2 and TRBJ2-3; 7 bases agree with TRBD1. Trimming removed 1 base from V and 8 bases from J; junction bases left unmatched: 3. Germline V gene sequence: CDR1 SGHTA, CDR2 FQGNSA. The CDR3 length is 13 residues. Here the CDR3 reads CASSLDRGATQYF. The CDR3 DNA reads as TGTGCCAGCAGCTTAGACAGGGGAGCTACGCAGTATTTT.

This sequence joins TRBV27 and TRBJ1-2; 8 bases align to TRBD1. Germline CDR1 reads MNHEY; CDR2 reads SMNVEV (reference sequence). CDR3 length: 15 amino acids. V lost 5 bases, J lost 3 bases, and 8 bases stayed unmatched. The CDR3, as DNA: TGTGCCAGCAGTCGGACAGGGTCCGGGGACTATGGCTACACCTTC. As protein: CASSRTGSGDYGYTF.

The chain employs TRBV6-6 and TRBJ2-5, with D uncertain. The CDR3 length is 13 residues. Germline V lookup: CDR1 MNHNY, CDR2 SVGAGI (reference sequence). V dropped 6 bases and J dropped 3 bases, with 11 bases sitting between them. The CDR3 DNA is TGTGCCAGCAGAACGAAGGCCGAAGAGACCCAGTACTTC. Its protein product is CASRTKAEETQYF.

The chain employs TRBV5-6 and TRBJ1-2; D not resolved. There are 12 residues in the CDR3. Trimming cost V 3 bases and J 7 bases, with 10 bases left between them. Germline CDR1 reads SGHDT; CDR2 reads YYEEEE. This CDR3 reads CASSSSHRGYTF. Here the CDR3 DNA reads TGTGCCAGCAGCTCCTCGCATCGTGGCTACACCTTC.

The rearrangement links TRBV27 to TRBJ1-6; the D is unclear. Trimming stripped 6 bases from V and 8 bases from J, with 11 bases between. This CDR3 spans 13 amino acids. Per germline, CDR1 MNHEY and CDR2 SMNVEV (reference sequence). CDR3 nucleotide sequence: TGTGCCAGCAGATGGGTGGGTGATTCACCCCTCCACTTT. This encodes CASRWVGDSPLHF.

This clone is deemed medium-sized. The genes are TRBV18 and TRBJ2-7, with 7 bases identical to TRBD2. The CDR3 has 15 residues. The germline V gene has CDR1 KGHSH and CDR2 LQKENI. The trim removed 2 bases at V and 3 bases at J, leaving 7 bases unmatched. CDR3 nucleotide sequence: TGTGCCAGCTCACCAAGCGGGACTCCTTACTACGAGCAGTACTTC. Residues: CASSPSGTPYYEQYF.

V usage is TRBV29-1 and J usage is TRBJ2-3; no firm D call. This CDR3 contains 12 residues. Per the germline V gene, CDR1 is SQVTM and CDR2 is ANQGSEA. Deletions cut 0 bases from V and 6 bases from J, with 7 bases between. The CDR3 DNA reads TGCAGCGTTGAAGATGGGCGGGATACGCAGTATTTT. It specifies CSVEDGRDTQYF.

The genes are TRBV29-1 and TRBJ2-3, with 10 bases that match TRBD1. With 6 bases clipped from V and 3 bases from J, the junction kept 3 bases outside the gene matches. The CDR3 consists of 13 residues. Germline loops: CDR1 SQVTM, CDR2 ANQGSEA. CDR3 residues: CSVGQGVTDTQYF. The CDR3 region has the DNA TGCAGCGTCGGACAGGGGGTGACAGATACGCAGTATTTT.